This is a list of T cell receptor beta chains from one sample in a study of blood T cell repertoires in COVID-19. TCRdb keeps only in-frame clones here, not all; method: immunoSEQ multiplex PCR. Here the sample spans 310,000 or so clones, over 80% being singletons. Sequenced input: PBMCs or T cells enriched from blood (not recorded which). The source is a woman aged 18 to 35 who had recovered from COVID-19. The CDR3 runs from the conserved cysteine through the conserved F or W. Fields, in order: V gene, D gene, CDR3 protein. The D gene is left open where the match is weak.

>TRBV6-5|-
CASSPGDGTDTQYF
>TRBV4-3|-
CASSQGGAGNTEAFF
>TRBV2|TRBD1
CASSGVDRGFSEQYF
>TRBV4-1|TRBD1
CASSARTGLRNTIYF
>TRBV7-3|-
CASSLRPLETQYF
>TRBV7-5|-
CVRSLQGEAFF
>TRBV5-1|-
CASSLTGSGNTIYF
>TRBV19|-
CASSISGVKDTQYF
>TRBV7-2|TRBD1
CASSQIRGDRGHEKLFF
>TRBV7-2|-
CASSLRQVGQPQHF
>TRBV2|TRBD1
CASTMGTGEEKLFF
>TRBV27|-
CASSWRRTDQPQHF
>TRBV19|-
CASSMPAGPSGNTIYF
>TRBV25-1|TRBD2
CASSEAGGRETQYF
>TRBV4-3|TRBD1
CASSPGQGLYGYTF
>TRBV6-2/TRBV6-3|TRBD1
CASSYLQGAGTQYF
>TRBV5-1|-
CASSFEVRAEGTEAFF
>TRBV21-1|-
CASSTQTRGSNQPQHF
>TRBV2|-
CASTGQTGEKLFF
>TRBV19|TRBD1
CASSSHSGDRKTQYF
>TRBV2|-
CASSEGRGLGYTF
>TRBV30|-
CAWRKGGYEQYF
>TRBV4-1|TRBD2
CASSQTGTSGRRGNEQFF
>TRBV18|TRBD1
CASSPGTAKETQYF
>TRBV19|-
CASSIWRQGGEQYF
>TRBV9|-
CASSKEGVNTEAFF
>TRBV24-1|TRBD1
CATSPRGRTVETQYF
>TRBV19|-
CASTSGVNGNEKLFF
>TRBV7-2|-
CASSLDPGWNTIYF
>TRBV11-2|-
CASSLVVGGPGYTF
>TRBV19|TRBD1
CASSLPGQGNEKLFF
>TRBV28|TRBD2
CASSLAGGPDRETQYF
>TRBV4-3|-
CASSQDRGVAAGLEKLFF
>TRBV4-2|-
CASSLAASYNEQFF
>TRBV27|TRBD1
CASSTRQGHTEAFF
>TRBV25-1|TRBD1
CASSEYHRGFDGYTF
>TRBV6-6|-
CATTKQGSYEQYF
>TRBV15|-
CATSRDLGQPQHF
>TRBV6-5|-
CASSYTGMVEGYTF
>TRBV28|-
CASSLPVNYGYTF
>TRBV19|-
CASSQESGITGNTIYF
>TRBV28|TRBD1
CASSLPGQGLTNEKLFF
>TRBV6-5|TRBD1
CASRVGQGASETQYF
>TRBV9|-
CASSVTGTPTATNEKLFF
>TRBV7-9|-
CASSSGVFTGELFF
>TRBV5-1|TRBD1
CASSFAYRGMNTEAFF
>TRBV7-9|-
CASSLGAGDYANYGYTF